This TCR beta chain was captured in a study of blood T cell repertoires in COVID-19. For the study at large: T cells, B-cell-depleted T cells, or PBMCs supplied cDNA or gDNA.

Germline CDR1 is SGHVS and CDR2 is FQNEAQ. There are 15 residues in the CDR3. Deletions cut 2 bases from V and 4 bases from J, with 14 bases between. Under the authors' procedure: Estimates of nucleated cell counts were drawn from the amplification of reference gene primers. Here immunoSEQ multiplex PCR was the method, and the copy in TCRdb shows in-frame clones only, minus some. V and J calls and clone size follow that table, whereas D and trimming were derived from the DNA. The sample lists about 160,000 clones, approximately 90% occurring once. Sample: peripheral blood. The rearrangement links TRBV7-8 to TRBJ1-1; D is ambiguous. The receptor was isolated from a woman aged 55-69 years who had recovered from COVID-19. The CDR3 sequence is CASSLRRERSTEAFF. Written as DNA, the CDR3 is TGTGCCAGCAGCTTACGAAGGGAGCGGAGCACTGAAGCTTTCTTT.